This T cell receptor beta chain emerged from a study of cytotoxic CD8 clonotypes in ibrutinib-treated CLL. Overall study: By median around 69 months, roughly twelve had progressed and approximately 14 stayed remitted; responses had been 2 complete and about 24 partial. Productive templates averaged approximately 260,000 per sample, and productive rearrangements 85,000 to 95,000.

A word on this clone: A much larger clone is a single base away; this may be a read error.

Data came from immunoSEQ multiplex PCR; TCRdb stores just in-frame clones and leaves some out. The sample contains about 19,000 clones, approximately 84% of which appear only once. V gave up 3 bases and J gave up 6 bases, with 14 bases separating them. This CDR3 is built from 14 residues. CDR1 is MNHEY and CDR2 is SVGAGI in the germline V gene. V gene TRBV6-5 combines with J gene TRBJ1-2; possibly TRBD1 for D (5 bases). Sample: PBMCs, taken before ibrutinib treatment. This TCR derives from a human donor with chronic lymphocytic leukemia. The CDR3 coding sequence is TGTGCCAGCAGTTATCGGGGGGTGGGGGATGGCTACACCTTC. Translated, it gives CASSYRGVGDGYTF.